These 22 T cell receptor beta chains were all obtained from the same sample, sequenced in a study of identical twins. TCRdb redid the calling of the 5' RACE reads with MiXCR, one entry per CDR3 protein. The table includes roughly 250,000 distinct CDR3 sequences, 5.5% to 7% detected once. These same records also appear under a second study, on yellow fever vaccine responses in identical twins.

Sequenced material: memory (CD45RO+) T cells sorted from blood. All receptors derive from a young woman in good health.

CDR3: CASSLSSGLSSYEQYF. The CDR3 DNA is TGTGCCAGCAGTTTATCTAGCGGGTTAAGCTCCTACGAGCAGTACTTC. The V and J genes are TRBV27 and TRBJ2-7, with 7 bases fitting TRBD2. The germline gives CDR1 MNHEY, CDR2 SMNVEV (reference sequence). This CDR3 has 16 residues. Trimming cost V 0 bases and J 0 bases; bases outside gene matches: 5.

This clonotype was picked up many times. The junction differs from germline at one of its ends, possibly a read error. The V and J genes are TRBV5-1 and TRBJ2-5; 9 positions match TRBD2. This CDR3 is 14 amino acids long. Germline-derived CDR1 and CDR2 are SGHRS and YFSETQ. CDR3 bases: TGTGCCAGCAGCTTAGCGGGGGCACAAGAGACCCAGTACTTC. Its protein product is CASSLAGAQETQYF.

This clonotype was detected ten times or more. The chain employs TRBV12-3 or TRBV12-4 and TRBJ2-1; TRBD2 matches at 14 bases. V lost 7 bases to trimming and J lost 3 bases; unmatched junction nucleotides: 8. This CDR3 spans 17 amino acids. The DNA for the CDR3 is TGTGCCAGCACCGAGACTAGCGGGGGGGGTTTCTACAATGAGCAGTTCTTC. Protein sequence: CASTETSGGGFYNEQFF.

This clonotype showed up just a few times. This sequence joins TRBV3-1 and TRBJ1-1; tentatively, D is TRBD1 (6 bases). This CDR3 region has 14 residues. Trimming removed 3 bases at V and 3 bases at J, with 11 bases between. Germline lookup yields CDR1 LGHDT and CDR2 YNNKEL (reference sequence). The CDR3 sequence is CASSQEGVYTEAFF. Here the CDR3 DNA reads TGTGCCAGCAGCCAGGAGGGGGTTTACACTGAAGCTTTCTTT.

The chain is built from TRBV5-1 and TRBJ2-5, with a possible D match to TRBD2 (5 bases). Deletions cut 6 bases from V and 4 bases from J, with 19 bases between. Germline lookup yields CDR1 SGHRS and CDR2 YFSETQ. This CDR3 comprises 15 residues. The CDR3 loop is CASTQEGLGVETQYF. The CDR3 region has the DNA TGCGCCAGCACCCAAGAGGGCCTTGGGGTAGAGACCCAGTACTTC.

This clonotype was seen repeatedly, ten times or more. V gene TRBV24-1 combines with J gene TRBJ2-1, with 9 bases matching TRBD2. This CDR3 is built from 17 residues. Germline assignment: CDR1 KGHDR and CDR2 SFDVKD. With 0 bases clipped from V and 2 bases from J, the junction kept 4 bases outside the gene matches. CDR3 sequence: CATSDLAASGTYNEQFF. CDR3 in DNA: TGTGCCACCAGTGATTTGGCGGCTAGCGGGACCTACAATGAGCAGTTCTTC.

This clonotype was observed at least ten times. As DNA, the CDR3 is TGTGCCAGCACACTCGCCGGCTCCTACAATGAGCAGTTCTTC. Amino acids: CASTLAGSYNEQFF. V is TRBV28 and J is TRBJ2-1; D is ambiguous. Trimming took off 7 bases at V and 0 bases at J, with 10 bases between the two ends. Per the germline V gene, CDR1 is MDHEN and CDR2 is SYDVKM. This CDR3 comprises 14 residues.

In its sample, this clonotype was seen a few times. The rearrangement joins TRBV3-1 to TRBJ1-3, with no clear D. Trimming removed 3 bases from V and 6 bases from J, with 6 bases in between. Looked up from germline, CDR1 is LGHDT and CDR2 is YNNKEL (reference sequence). There are 12 residues in the CDR3. The CDR3 region has the DNA TGTGCCAGCAGCCAGGACTTAAACACCATATATTTT. Translation gives CASSQDLNTIYF.

This clonotype turned up a few times. J is TRBJ2-1 and V is TRBV7-8; the match to TRBD2 covers 8 bases. Germline V gene data show CDR1 as SGHVS and CDR2 as FQNEAQ. This CDR3 has 14 amino acids. The ends lost 2 bases at V and 11 bases at J; junction bases unmatched: 8. The CDR3 nucleotides are TGTGCCAGCAGCTTACAACATAGCGGGACCCAGCAGTTCTTC. Protein: CASSLQHSGTQQFF.

The gene calls are TRBV6-1 and TRBJ2-3; D assignment may be TRBD1 or TRBD2 (7 bases each). Trimming cost V 5 bases and J 6 bases, with 18 bases left between them. The CDR3 is made up of 15 amino acids. CDR1 and CDR2 (germline): MNHNS, SASEGT. This CDR3 reads CASSQGGVSADTQYF. The CDR3 coding sequence is TGTGCCAGCAGTCAGGGGGGGGTTAGTGCGGATACGCAGTATTTT.

This clonotype was seen at least ten times. This chain uses TRBV6-5 with TRBJ2-1, with D possibly TRBD2 on 6 matching bases. This CDR3 has 14 residues. Looked up from germline, CDR1 is MNHEY and CDR2 is SVGAGI. V was trimmed by 2 bases and J by 9 bases, leaving 14 bases between them. The CDR3 is CASSYRGTSSEQFF. The CDR3 coding sequence is TGTGCCAGCAGTTACCGCGGGACCTCGAGTGAGCAGTTCTTC.

This clonotype occurred many times. CDR3 protein: CSAGGQANQPQHF. CDR3 sequence (DNA): TGCAGCGCCGGGGGACAGGCCAATCAGCCCCAGCATTTT. The chain has TRBV29-1 and TRBJ1-5, with 8 positions matching TRBD1. This CDR3 is 13 amino acids long. Germline values: CDR1 SQVTM, CDR2 ANQGSEA. Trimming at V came to 7 bases and at J to 3 bases, leaving 5 bases not matched to a gene.

The chain joins TRBV6-2 or TRBV6-3 to TRBJ2-2; 7 nucleotides align to TRBD2. Germline V gene lookup returns CDR1 MNHEY and CDR2 SVGEGT. The CDR3 covers 15 residues. J was trimmed by 6 bases and V by 6 bases; bases with no gene match: 10. The CDR3 loop is CASSCEAGDPGELFF. Here the CDR3 DNA reads TGTGCCAGCAGCTGTGAGGCGGGAGACCCCGGGGAGCTGTTTTTT.

This clonotype was observed a handful of times. The chain couples TRBV6-5 to TRBJ2-2; TRBD2 matches 9 bases. Germline lookup yields CDR1 MNHEY and CDR2 SVGAGI. Losses at the gene ends were 0 bases for V and 3 bases for J; bases not matched to a gene: 5. The CDR3 loop spans 17 amino acids. The CDR3 bases are TGTGCCAGCAGTTACTCGAGGGGACTAGCCGACACCGGGGAGCTGTTTTTT. Protein sequence: CASSYSRGLADTGELFF.

In its sample, this clonotype was seen a few times. The chain carries TRBV7-6 and TRBJ2-3; TRBD2 matches at 10 bases. CDR1 SGHVS and CDR2 FNYEAQ come from the germline V gene. CDR3 length: 19 residues. With 1 base clipped from V and 0 bases from J, the junction kept 10 bases outside the gene matches. CDR3 nucleotides: TGTGCCAGCAGCTTAGGACTAGCGGGTGTCGCTTTTAGCACAGATACGCAGTATTTT. The encoded protein is CASSLGLAGVAFSTDTQYF. Based on the CDR3 plus reference TRBV7-6 and TRBJ2-3, the full variable domain is GAGVSQSPRYKVTKRGQDVALRCDPISGHVSLYWYRQALGQGPEFLTYFNYEAQQDKSGLPNDRFSAERPEGSISTLTIQRTEQRDSAMYRCASSLGLAGVAFSTDTQYFGPGTRLTVL.

This clonotype has only a few counts. The chain combines TRBV12-3 or TRBV12-4 with TRBJ1-5, with 9 positions matching TRBD1. The CDR3 runs to 16 residues. Trimming at V came to 5 bases and at J to 4 bases, leaving 9 bases not matched to a gene. The CDR3 is CASSTTGGWGNQPQHF. Written as DNA, the CDR3 is TGTGCCAGCAGTACTACAGGGGGCTGGGGGAATCAGCCCCAGCATTTT.

This chain links TRBV6-1 with TRBJ2-2, with D unresolved. The CDR3 runs to 16 residues. With 5 bases removed from V and 0 bases from J, the gap between germline ends came to 13 bases. Germline CDR1 MNHNS, CDR2 SASEGT. CDR3 DNA sequence: TGTGCCAGCAGTCCCACCCGGCGGACGAACACCGGGGAGCTGTTTTTT. Encoded protein: CASSPTRRTNTGELFF.

The V and J genes are TRBV5-1 and TRBJ2-1, with 7 bases identical to TRBD2. Germline V gene sequence: CDR1 SGHRS, CDR2 YFSETQ. The V segment lost 4 bases and the J segment 0 bases; nucleotides outside the gene matches: 7. The CDR3 contains 16 residues. CDR3 in amino acids: CASSVSGTNSYNEQFF. DNA of the CDR3: TGCGCCAGCAGCGTATCCGGGACTAACTCCTACAATGAGCAGTTCTTC. Supplemented by reference TRBV5-1 and TRBJ2-1, the full variable domain reads KAGVTQTPRYLIKTRGQQVTLSCSPISGHRSVSWYQQTPGQGLQFLFEYFSETQRNKGNFPGRFSGRQFSNSRSEMNVSTLELGDSALYLCASSVSGTNSYNEQFFGPGTRLTVL.

This clonotype was picked up many times. V gene TRBV28 combines with J gene TRBJ1-5, with D unresolved. Germline-derived CDR1 and CDR2 are MDHEN and SYDVKM. The CDR3 consists of 13 residues. V was clipped by 1 base and J by 4 bases, with 5 bases between them. The CDR3 protein is CASSLFGNQPQHF. The CDR3 DNA reads TGTGCCAGCAGTTTATTCGGGAATCAGCCCCAGCATTTT.

This clonotype was picked up a small number of times. The V call is TRBV5-6, the J call TRBJ1-5, with D possibly matching TRBD1 (5 bases). V was shortened by 0 bases and J by 0 bases, with 10 bases between the two germline ends. This CDR3 is built from 16 residues. The germline V gene has CDR1 SGHDT and CDR2 YYEEEE. For the CDR3, the DNA is TGTGCCAGCAGCTTGGGTGGGGGAACTAGCAATCAGCCCCAGCATTTT. Its protein product is CASSLGGGTSNQPQHF.

This clonotype appeared many times. The chain joins TRBV28 to TRBJ1-3; D is possibly TRBD1 (5 bases). V gave up 5 bases and J gave up 4 bases, with 12 bases separating them. The CDR3 loop spans 14 amino acids. CDR1 is MDHEN and CDR2 is SYDVKM in the germline V gene. The DNA for the CDR3 is TGTGCCAGCAGTATATACAGGTCCGGAAACACCATATATTTT. Translating it yields CASSIYRSGNTIYF.

The chain is built from TRBV20-1 and TRBJ2-5; TRBD1 agrees at 12 bases. V lost 6 bases, J lost 6 bases, and 17 bases stayed unmatched. Germline V CDR1 and CDR2: DFQATT, SNEGSKA (reference sequence). The CDR3 is 17 residues long. In nucleotides, the CDR3 is TGCAGTGCACCACCCACGATCGGGACAGGGGGCGCGCAGACCCAGTACTTC. Protein: CSAPPTIGTGGAQTQYF.